This TCR beta chain was captured by sequencing in a study of blood T cell repertoires in COVID-19. Repertoires were generated with immunoSEQ multiplex PCR, while TCRdb's copy carries only in-frame clones and drops some. This repertoire shows 360,000 or so clones, roughly 91% found once; its top ten account for 1.5% to 2%. V lost 5 bases and J lost 3, with 14 bases in between. Germline-derived CDR1 and CDR2 are LNHDA and SQIVND (reference sequence). The CDR3 contains 14 residues. Cohorts were determined from participant-reported clinical history. Input material: PBMCs or T cells enriched from blood (not recorded which). The rearrangement uses TRBV19 and TRBJ2-7; D is possibly TRBD1 (6 bases). This clonotype originated in a woman aged 25 to 39 who had recovered from COVID-19. CDR3 sequence (DNA): TGTGCCAGTAGTTCTCCGGGACATCTCTACGAGCAGTACTTC. Translation: CASSSPGHLYEQYF.